Presented here are 7 T cell receptor beta chains from one specimen sequenced in a study of T cell repertoires in cytomegalovirus infection. Their antigens remain unidentified. TCRdb used MiXCR to reprocess the reads, holding one entry per CDR3 protein. The repertoire holds some 800,000 distinct CDR3 sequences, with around a third as singletons. The source material was cultured CD8+ T cells from PBMCs, sampled from culture after CMV antigen stimulation. The receptors originated from a human donor in good health (CMV status not recorded). Some clones in this sample may be carry-over from other donors' samples.

The chain combines TRBV10-3 with TRBJ1-5; TRBD1 matches at 8 bases. This CDR3 has 16 amino acids. V lost 3 bases, J lost 4 bases, and 8 bases stayed unmatched. Germline CDR1 is ENHRY and CDR2 is SYGVKD. Here the CDR3 reads CAISDLGQGSNQPQHF. The CDR3 DNA follows: TGTGCCATCAGTGACCTTGGACAGGGTTCGAATCAGCCCCAGCATTTT.

Notes on this clonotype: One junction end disagrees with the germline gene, perhaps due to a read error. This chain joins TRBV7-9 and TRBJ1-1; possibly TRBD1 for D (6 bases). The germline gives CDR1 SEHNR, CDR2 FQNEAQ (reference sequence). The CDR3 has 13 amino acids. The CDR3 nucleotides are TGTGCCAGCAACTTACCCACAGGGCTTGAAGCTTTCTTT. Translation: CASNLPTGLEAFF.

The chain joins TRBV27 to TRBJ2-1, with D perhaps TRBD1 (5 bases). In germline, CDR1 is MNHEY, CDR2 SMNVEV (reference sequence). The CDR3 is made up of 15 amino acids. Trimming removed 2 bases at V and 5 bases at J, with 13 bases between. This CDR3 reads CASSLLQALDNEQFF. In nucleotides, the CDR3 is TGTGCCAGCAGTTTACTACAGGCTCTGGACAATGAGCAGTTCTTC.

The chain employs TRBV20-1 and TRBJ1-4; 7 bases line up with TRBD1. The junction had 7 bases not matched to a gene; V was cut back by 5 bases and J by 7 bases. The CDR3 is 13 amino acids. From germline, CDR1 is DFQATT and CDR2 SNEGSKA (reference sequence). CDR3 DNA: TGCAGTGCTTTCGACAGGGTTTTTGAAAAACTGTTTTTT. Encoded protein: CSAFDRVFEKLFF.

The chain is built from TRBV2 and TRBJ1-1; 8 nucleotides align to TRBD1. The V gene end was trimmed by 5 bases and the J gene end by 7 bases; junction bases not matched to a gene: 15. This CDR3 contains 16 residues. Germline V lookup: CDR1 SNHLY, CDR2 FYNNEI. This CDR3 is CASSKTGWGQEYEAFF. CDR3 nucleotides: TGTGCCAGCAGTAAAACCGGTTGGGGACAGGAATATGAAGCTTTCTTT.

The chain carries TRBV15 and TRBJ2-5; D unclear. Trimming shortened V by 1 base and J by 1 base, and 10 bases separated the two germline ends. Germline lookup yields CDR1 LNHNV and CDR2 YYDKDF (reference sequence). The length of the CDR3 is 15 residues. For the CDR3, the DNA is TGTGCCACCAGCAGAGGAATGGGCCGCCAAGAGACCCAGTACTTC. It specifies CATSRGMGRQETQYF.

The genes are TRBV20-1 and TRBJ1-1; maybe TRBD1 (6 bases). The CDR3 consists of 14 residues. Deletions cut 6 bases from V and 0 bases from J, with 14 bases between. In germline, CDR1 is DFQATT, CDR2 SNEGSKA (reference sequence). The CDR3 protein is CSAGDMQMNTEAFF. CDR3 nucleotide sequence: TGCAGTGCAGGGGACATGCAAATGAACACTGAAGCTTTCTTT.